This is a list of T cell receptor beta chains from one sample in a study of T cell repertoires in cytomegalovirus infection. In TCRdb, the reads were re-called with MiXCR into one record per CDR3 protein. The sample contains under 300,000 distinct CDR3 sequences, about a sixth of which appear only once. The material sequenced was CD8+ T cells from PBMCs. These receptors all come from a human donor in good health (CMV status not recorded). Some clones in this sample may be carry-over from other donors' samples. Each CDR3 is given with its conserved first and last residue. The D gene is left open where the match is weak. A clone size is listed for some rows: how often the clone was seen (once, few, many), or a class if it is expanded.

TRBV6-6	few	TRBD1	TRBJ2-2	TGTGCCAGCAGCGTCAGGGGACAGGGTTACACCGGGGAGCTGTTTTTT	CASSVRGQGYTGELFF
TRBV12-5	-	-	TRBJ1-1	TGTGCTAGTGGTTTTCTTGTCACTGAAGCTTTCTTT	CASGFLVTEAFF
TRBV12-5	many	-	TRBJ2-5	TGTGCTAGTGGTTTGGTATGTGCAGAAGAGACCCAGTACTTC	CASGLVCAEETQYF
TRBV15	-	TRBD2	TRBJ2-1	TGTGCCACCAGCAGAGTAAGCGGGGGGGCCTACAATGAGCAGTTCTTC	CATSRVSGGAYNEQFF
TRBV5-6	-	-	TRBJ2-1	TGTGCCAGCAGCCCACTTTCACCCTCCCCTGGGGAGCAGTTCTTC	CASSPLSPSPGEQFF
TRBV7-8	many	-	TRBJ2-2	TGTGCCAGCAGCTTAGTGGCAGGATTTAACACCGGGGAGCTGTTTTTT	CASSLVAGFNTGELFF
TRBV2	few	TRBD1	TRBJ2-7	TGTGCCAGCAGTGTGGGGGACAGGGTGTCCGAGCAGTACTTC	CASSVGDRVSEQYF
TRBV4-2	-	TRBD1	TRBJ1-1	TGTGCCAGCAGCCAAGATGGGCAGGGGGATAACACTGAAGCTTTCTTT	CASSQDGQGDNTEAFF
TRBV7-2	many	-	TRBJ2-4	TGTGCCAGCAGCTTAGCCGGGGGCGTCAAAAACATTCAGTACTTC	CASSLAGGVKNIQYF
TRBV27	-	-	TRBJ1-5	TGTGCCAGCAGTCGAACAGGGTTTCAGCCCCAGCATTTT	CASSRTGFQPQHF
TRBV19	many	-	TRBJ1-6	TGTGCCAGCCTGGCCGGGGACATCTATAATTCACCCCTCCACTTT	CASLAGDIYNSPLHF
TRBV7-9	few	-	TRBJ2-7	TGTGCCAGCAGCTCTAGACAACAGGGCTCTGACGAGCAGTACTTC	CASSSRQQGSDEQYF
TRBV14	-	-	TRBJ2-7	TGTGCCAGCAGCCCGTTGGGGGGATCGGACGAGCAGTACTTC	CASSPLGGSDEQYF
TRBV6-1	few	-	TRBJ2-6	TGTGCCAGCAGTGAATGGGGGGTAAGCCCTTCCGGGGCCAACGTCCTGACTTTC	CASSEWGVSPSGANVLTF
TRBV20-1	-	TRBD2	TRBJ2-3	TGCAGTGCTAGAGGGGGACTAAACACAGATACGCAGTATTTT	CSARGGLNTDTQYF
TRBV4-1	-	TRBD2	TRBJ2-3	TGCGCCAGCAGCCAAGGAAGAGCGGGGGGAGATACGCAGTATTTT	CASSQGRAGGDTQYF
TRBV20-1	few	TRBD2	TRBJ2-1	TGCAGTGCTAGAGGGATGGACCCAACACTAGCGGGGGGCTCCTACAATGAGCAGTTCTTC	CSARGMDPTLAGGSYNEQFF
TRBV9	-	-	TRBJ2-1	TGTGCCAGCAGCTCAGGTGGGACGTGGAGCTCCTACAATGAGCAGTTCTTC	CASSSGGTWSSYNEQFF
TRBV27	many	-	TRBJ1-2	TGTGCCAGCAGTTTGAACCCGATTTCCTATGGCTACACCTTC	CASSLNPISYGYTF
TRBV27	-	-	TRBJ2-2	TGTGCCAGCAGTTTATATTACGGCACCGGGGAGCTGTTTTTT	CASSLYYGTGELFF
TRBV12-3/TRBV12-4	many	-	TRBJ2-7	TGTGCCAGCAGTTTCGGCGGGGCAAACTCCTACGAGCAGTACTTC	CASSFGGANSYEQYF
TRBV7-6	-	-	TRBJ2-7	TGTGCCAGCAGCTTAAGTACAGGCTCCGAGGCCGTCTACTTC	CASSLSTGSEAVYF
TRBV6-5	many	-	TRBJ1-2	TGTGCCAGCAGTTACCAGGGAGGCTATGGCTACACCTTC	CASSYQGGYGYTF
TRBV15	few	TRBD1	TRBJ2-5	TGTGCCACCAGCAGAGTACCGGGACAGGGGGCATCAAGGCATCGAGAGACCCAGTACTTC	CATSRVPGQGASRHRETQYF
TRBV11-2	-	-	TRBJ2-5	TGCGCCAGCAGCCAAGAAGGGACGCCCATCGAGACCCAGTACTTC	CASSQEGTPIETQYF
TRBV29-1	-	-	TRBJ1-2	TGCAGCGTTGAAGAACAGGGTGTGAAGTATGGCTACACCTTC	CSVEEQGVKYGYTF
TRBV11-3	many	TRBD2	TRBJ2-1	TGTGCCAGCAGCTCCTTAGCGGGGGGAGAGGGCCCTGAGCAGTTCTTC	CASSSLAGGEGPEQFF